This T cell receptor (beta chain) was recorded in a study of blood T cell repertoires in COVID-19. Study-wide background: Whether acute or convalescent, the COVID-19 samples came from the United States, Italy and Spain. PBMCs, B-cell-depleted T cells, or T cells provided the cDNA or gDNA that made up the material.

In the study's own analysis: Amplifying reference gene primers gave estimates of nucleated cell counts. TCRdb's copy holds only in-frame clones and misses some; the assay was immunoSEQ multiplex PCR. V, J and clone size reflect that table, while D and trimming were determined from the DNA. The repertoire holds about 130,000 clones, with about 80% as singletons. Germline CDR1 reads SGHTA; CDR2 reads FQGNSA. This CDR3 comprises 14 residues. V was clipped by 2 bases and J by 2 bases, with 9 bases between them. J is TRBJ2-5 and V is TRBV7-2, with TRBD2 as a possible D gene (5 bases). Sample: peripheral blood. The TCR sequence derives from a man aged 55 to 70 with acute or convalescent COVID-19. In nucleotides, the CDR3 is TGTGCCAGCAGCTTATTCGGGGATCAAGAGACCCAGTACTTC. It specifies CASSLFGDQETQYF.